In its sample, the clone carrying this T cell receptor beta chain was seen many times. As yet, its antigen is unknown. The data originate from a study of T cells in Graves' hyperthyroidism and ophthalmopathy. Study-wide points: Ophthalmopathy and stable hyperthyroidism were told apart by a 13 V-J model.

CDR1 is SEHNR and CDR2 is FQNEAQ in the germline V gene (reference sequence). This CDR3 has 13 residues. With V trimmed by 7 bases and J by 8 bases, 7 bases remained unmatched. The study left out patients who had uncontrolled infection, other autoimmune disease, pregnancy or lactation. Authors of the study amplified TCR beta CDR3 regions from RNA transcripts. HTBI primers were the set used in a first-round RT-PCR of the TCR CDR3. TCRdb redid the calling of the multiplex PCR reads with MiXCR, one entry per CDR3 protein. The table includes around 600,000 distinct CDR3 sequences, approximately 42% detected once.

Sequences were obtained from peripheral blood or thyroid tissue (not recorded which). The genes are TRBV7-9 and TRBJ1-4; 7 bases fit TRBD1. The TCR sequence derives from an adult man with Graves' disease, either hyperthyroidism or ophthalmopathy (not recorded which). The CDR3 is CASTVRDSEKLFF. Written as DNA, the CDR3 is TGTGCCAGCACTGTCCGGGACAGCGAAAAACTGTTTTTT.